The source of this TCR beta chain is a study of blood T cell repertoires in COVID-19. Study-level background: Acute and convalescent COVID-19 samples came from the United States, Italy and Spain.

Original handling: For nucleated cells, counts were estimated from reference gene primer amplification. Assay used: immunoSEQ multiplex PCR; TCRdb lists only in-frame clones, some missing. The V and J calls and clone size were taken over from that table, and D and trimming were inferred from the DNA. The sample has about 150,000 clones; around 79% are singletons. This clone was recorded only once. This CDR3 is 14 amino acids long. Germline-derived CDR1 and CDR2 are SGHNT and YYREEE (reference sequence). V dropped 4 bases and J dropped 6 bases, with 13 bases sitting between them. The TCR comes from a man aged 80 or over with acute or convalescent COVID-19. The chain combines TRBV5-4 with TRBJ2-2; TRBD1 might be the D (6 bases). The sequenced sample was peripheral blood. The CDR3 DNA reads as TGTGCCAGCAGCGTCGGACAGTTCGCCGGGGAGCTGTTTTTT. Translation: CASSVGQFAGELFF.